This T cell receptor beta chain was sequenced for a study of low-dose radiotherapy and immunotherapy resistance in tumors (dated by TCRdb to 2021 to 2024). About the full investigation: In Cohort 1, each fraction delivered 0.5 Gy every 2 weeks, and the prescribed total PTV dose was 6.5 Gy. Patients in Cohort 2 were given 1 Gy per fraction every two weeks, for a total of 13 Gy across 26 weeks. Nivolumab was administered intravenously as a 240 mg flat dose every two weeks, and ipilimumab was administered intravenously at 1 mg/kg every six weeks. Every two weeks, patients got intravenous cyclophosphamide at 200 mg/m2, given one day ahead of each radiation and immunotherapy administration. Aspirin 300 mg was taken orally once daily by patients for four cycles, starting on cycle 1 day 1. Randomization of trial participants into treatment groups was not performed. The translational analysis covered eight patients: three from the first dose cohort and the first five from the second dose cohort.

From the germline V gene, CDR1 is SGHRS and CDR2 is YFSETQ. At the junction V is shortened by 3 bases and J by 1 base; bases outside the gene matches: 9. From cysteine to phenylalanine, the CDR3 is 16 amino acids long. The only DNA kept is the CDR3, 48 bases in frame from the first base. Sequenced on an Illumina HiSeq 2500. First-strand cDNA was synthesized with Superscript III and a set of TRAV- and TRBV-specific primers, covering both TCRalpha and TCRbeta chains. TCRs were amplified with Phusion for around 21 PCR cycles, with a constant-region primer paired with the adapter attached to the V primers. The isolated mRNA was amplified using the MessageAmp II aRNA Amplification Kit, with in vitro transcription performed for 16 hours at 37 degrees C. The Dynabeads mRNA DIRECT Purification Kit was used to isolate mRNA for TCR sequencing. Indexed Illumina adapters were added in a second approximately 25-cycle Phusion PCR, and the resulting products were purified with AMPure XP beads. Under the source paper's analysis protocol: Using custom Perl scripts, TCR sequences encoding the same protein were pooled, out-of-frame sequences were removed, and the abundance of each clonotype was computed. The analysis excluded TCR sequences that were supported by just one read. Repertoire metrics included Shannon entropy, Gini index, clonality, richness, and frequency of TCRs shared between repertoires. The public reads were quality trimmed at Q25 with fastp and then assembled into clones with MiXCR by TCRdb, keeping productive beta chains. Duplicate CDR3 protein sequences are folded into a single record with the most common DNA and genes. TCRdb's processing, not the study's, gives the V and J calls here. The sample table records under 95,000 distinct CDR3 sequences; over 15% of these occur just once. About 2.5% of the sample goes to the ten largest clones.

Notes on this clonotype: What antigen it recognizes has not been identified. The sample holds no much larger clone one base away, and base qualities are not on file.

What the time point label conveys for this sample: before trial treatment. Donors were enrolled in RACIN, a single-arm phase I dose-escalation trial in which nivolumab, ipilimumab, aspirin, low-dose cyclophosphamide and low-dose radiotherapy were combined. To be eligible, a patient needed to have an advanced solid tumor that was TIL-negative. The sample was PBMCs, taken before treatment. The rearranged chain carries TRBV5-1 and TRBJ2-5; TRBD1 aligns with 7 central bases. The receptor's source is a male donor with prostate cancer. The nucleotide sequence is given as TGCGCCAGCAGCTATGTCCGGGACAGCTTCCAAGAGACCCAGTACTTC. This yields the protein CASSYVRDSFQETQYF.